One sample yielded the 13 T cell receptor beta chains listed below, sequenced in a study of shared clonotypes between healthy human individuals. TCRdb keeps only in-frame clones here, not all; method: immunoSEQ multiplex PCR. The sample has about 470,000 clones; 70% to 80% are singletons. Sequencing input: PBMCs. All receptors derive from a woman aged 40 to 49 in good health. Some clones in this sample may be carry-over from other donors' samples.

This clone was counted only a few times. The genes are TRBV4-2 and TRBJ1-1; D possibly corresponds to TRBD1 (6 bases). Trimming took off 6 bases at V and 2 bases at J, with 16 bases between the two ends. Germline V gene lookup returns CDR1 LGHNA and CDR2 YNFKEQ. This CDR3 contains 15 residues. The CDR3 reads CASRGGSGENTEAFF. CDR3 coding DNA: TGTGCCAGCAGAGGGGGTAGCGGGGAAAACACTGAAGCTTTCTTT.

This chain links TRBV7-6 with TRBJ1-3; 10 nucleotides agree with TRBD1. The CDR3 is 15 amino acids. Germline V gene data show CDR1 as SGHVS and CDR2 as FNYEAQ. The ends lost 5 bases at V and 3 bases at J; junction bases unmatched: 4. The CDR3 is CASSRDRGDGNTIYF. The CDR3 coding sequence is TGTGCCAGCAGCCGGGACAGGGGTGATGGAAACACCATATATTTT.

This rearrangement joins TRBV5-1 to TRBJ2-1; D possibly corresponds to TRBD2 (5 bases). Trimming removed 3 bases at V and 5 bases at J, with 15 bases between. The CDR3 is 15 amino acids. From germline, CDR1 is SGHRS and CDR2 YFSETQ. The CDR3: CASSYLATRNNEQFF. The CDR3 DNA reads as TGCGCCAGCAGCTACTTAGCGACCCGGAACAATGAGCAGTTCTTC.

The chain employs TRBV15 and TRBJ2-7; tentative D call: TRBD2 (5 bases). The CDR3 runs 16 residues. Trimming stripped 3 bases from V and 0 bases from J, with 15 bases between. Germline V gene lookup returns CDR1 LNHNV and CDR2 YYDKDF (reference sequence). The CDR3 DNA reads as TGTGCCACCAGCAGTGGCGGGCGGGCAAGCTCCTACGAGCAGTACTTC. Translating it yields CATSSGGRASSYEQYF. Complete variable domain (other parts from reference TRBV15 and TRBJ2-7): DAMVIQNPRYQVTQFGKPVTLSCSQTLNHNVMYWYQQKSSQAPKLLFHYYDKDFNNEADTPDNFQSRRPNTSFCFLDIRSPGLGDTAMYLCATSSGGRASSYEQYFGPGTRLTVT.

This chain uses TRBV28 with TRBJ2-1; 7 bases align to TRBD1. V lost 2 bases, J lost 2 bases, and 9 bases stayed unmatched. The CDR3 consists of 17 residues. CDR1 MDHEN and CDR2 SYDVKM come from the germline V gene. The CDR3 protein is CASSLHFRQGPYNEQFF. In nucleotides, the CDR3 is TGTGCCAGCAGTTTACATTTCCGACAGGGTCCCTACAATGAGCAGTTCTTC. The whole variable domain, remainder taken from reference TRBV28 and TRBJ2-1, is DVKVTQSSRYLVKRTGEKVFLECVQDMDHENMFWYRQDPGLGLRLIYFSYDVKMKEKGDIPEGYSVSREKKERFSLILESASTNQTSMYLCASSLHFRQGPYNEQFFGPGTRLTVL.

This chain uses TRBV30 with TRBJ1-4; D not certain. There are 12 residues in the CDR3. Trimming cost V 7 bases and J 8 bases, with 14 bases left between them. Germline values: CDR1 GTSNPN, CDR2 SVGIG (reference sequence). The chain's CDR3 is CAFRPLGEKLFF. The DNA of the CDR3 is TGTGCCTTCCGGCCCCTGGGCGAAAAACTGTTTTTT.

In this sample, this clone turned up once. This chain connects TRBV21-1 to TRBJ2-7. TRBV21-1 is marked as a pseudogene. This CDR3 has 14 amino acids. In DNA, the CDR3 is TGTGCCAGCAGCACCCGGGACGACTCCTACGAGCAGTACTTC. Translation gives CASSTRDDSYEQYF.

This sequence joins TRBV28 and TRBJ1-2; the D is unclear. In germline, CDR1 is MDHEN, CDR2 SYDVKM. There are 13 residues in the CDR3. The germline V and J ends were trimmed by 2 bases and 2 bases, with 6 bases remaining between them. This CDR3 is CASSLDKNYGYTF. The CDR3 nucleotides read TGTGCCAGCAGTTTAGACAAAAACTATGGCTACACCTTC.

The chain carries TRBV5-1 and TRBJ1-2; D not resolved. The CDR3 extends over 16 amino acids. The V end was cut by 0 bases, the J end by 1 base, with 13 bases between. The germline CDR1 and CDR2 sequences are SGHRS and YFSETQ. The CDR3 coding sequence is TGCGCCAGCAGCTTGGGTACTTTGGACGGTAACTATGGCTACACCTTC. Protein: CASSLGTLDGNYGYTF.

The genes are TRBV6-1 and TRBJ1-5, with a weak D call TRBD1 (6 bases). Looked up from germline, CDR1 is MNHNS and CDR2 is SASEGT. This CDR3 comprises 15 residues. Trimming left V 1 base short and J 6 bases short, with 13 bases between. The CDR3 region has the DNA TGTGCCAGCAGTGAAGACATAGGGGGTGTTCAGCCCCAGCATTTT. Residues: CASSEDIGGVQPQHF.

V is TRBV6-1 and J is TRBJ2-2, with D perhaps assigned TRBD1 or TRBD2 (5 bases each). The CDR3 sequence is 15 residues long. Germline V CDR1 and CDR2: MNHNS, SASEGT. The V end was cut by 6 bases, the J end by 3 bases, with 14 bases between. CDR3 in amino acids: CASSAGTDYTGELFF. CDR3 in DNA: TGTGCCAGCAGCGCCGGGACGGACTACACCGGGGAGCTGTTTTTT.

The chain recombines TRBV7-8 with TRBJ2-7; 12 nucleotides agree with TRBD1. Germline trimming cut 6 bases from V and 6 bases from J; bases unmatched to any gene: 9. Germline-derived CDR1 and CDR2 are SGHVS and FQNEAQ. This CDR3 is 15 amino acids long. This chain's CDR3 is CASRQPGQGAAEQYF. The CDR3 nucleotides read TGTGCCAGCAGACAACCGGGACAGGGGGCTGCCGAGCAGTACTTC.

This clone was recorded once. V usage is TRBV7-6 and J usage is TRBJ2-1; 8 bases align to TRBD2. The CDR3 is 13 residues long. The germline gives CDR1 SGHVS, CDR2 FNYEAQ. The V gene end was trimmed by 9 bases and the J gene end by 6 bases; junction bases not matched to a gene: 7. The CDR3 region has the DNA TGTGCCAGTCGAGCGGGAGCGCGCAATGAGCAGTTCTTC. It codes for CASRAGARNEQFF.